This TCR beta chain appears in the sequencing data of a study of T cell responses to AZD1222 COVID-19 vaccine. Clones were read by immunoSEQ multiplex PCR, and TCRdb kept only the in-frame ones, dropping some. The repertoire has 110,000 or so clones, approximately 91% of them found once; the top ten carry 9.5% to 15%. CDR1 and CDR2 (germline): MNHEY, SMNVEV (reference sequence). Trimming took 3 bases from V and 7 from J; bases not matched to a gene: 3. The CDR3 contains 13 residues. The chain is built from TRBV27 and TRBJ2-7; 10 nucleotides agree with TRBD1. This material consisted of peripheral blood, taken on day 0 of MenACWY control vaccination. This TCR was sampled from an adult in good health. CDR3 sequence reads: CASSLTGGREQYF. CDR3 in DNA: TGTGCCAGCAGTTTGACAGGGGGCAGGGAGCAGTACTTC.